There are a few counts of the clone carrying this T cell receptor (beta chain). The antigen is not known. The record originates from a study of blood T cells in healthy people across ages. General study findings and limits: There were more naive CD4+ cells and higher diversity in long-lived donors than in aged donors. Across the age range, TCR beta diversity per million T cells fell in a roughly linear way.

J lost 0 bases, V lost 6 bases, and 8 bases had no gene match. The CDR3 length is 15 residues. Germline V lookup: CDR1 SGHTA, CDR2 FQGNSA. Each sample yielded at least 6 million isolated PBMCs. The use of a sample-barcoded 5' primer and a J-beta primer mix characterized a second PCR of 7 to 11 cycles. The template-switch adaptor, which had 12 random nucleotides, put a tag on each cDNA molecule. MiXCR, run by TCRdb on the 5' RACE reads, gives a single entry per CDR3 protein. The table records about 780,000 distinct CDR3 sequences, less than 60% of them present only once. This chain joins TRBV7-2 and TRBJ2-7, with 7 bases aligning to TRBD2. The sequence derives from an older man in good health. Sequenced material: blood. The CDR3: CASRLTSESSYEQYF. In nucleotides, the CDR3 is TGTGCCAGCAGACTTACTAGCGAGAGCTCCTACGAGCAGTACTTC.